The sequence of this T cell receptor beta chain was determined in a study of T-cell memory formation after mild COVID-19. Notes on the study in general: CD4/CD8 balance characterized clones contracting day 15 to 85, and CD4+ skew characterized later expanders.

V was clipped by 3 bases and J by 2 bases; unmatched bases: 0. The CDR3 extends over 15 amino acids. Germline CDR1 and CDR2: SGHNT and YENEEA. This clonotype appeared many times. Its target is unknown. The 5'RACE method, run with constant-segment primers, produced TCR alpha and TCR beta cDNA libraries (carrying sample barcodes and UMIs). Via MiXCR, TCRdb re-called the 5' RACE reads, giving one row per CDR3 protein. The sample holds roughly 310,000 distinct CDR3 sequences, more than 15% seen once. Input material: PBMCs or a T cell subset sorted from them (not recorded which). The chain recombines TRBV11-3 with TRBJ2-6, with 8 bases identical to TRBD1. This clonotype was sampled from a man aged 18 to 35 who had mild COVID-19 (a few samples of this study predate the infection). Cell type and time point are not known. CDR3 DNA: TGTGCCAGCAGCTTGGGACAGGCTGGGGCCAACGTCCTGACTTTC. It codes for CASSLGQAGANVLTF.